This T cell receptor (beta chain) stems from a study of blood T cell repertoires in COVID-19. Study-level background: Samples came from the United States, Italy and Spain, spanning acute and convalescent COVID-19. The cDNA or gDNA used as material had been derived from T cells, B-cell-depleted T cells, or PBMCs.

Libraries were prepared by immunoSEQ multiplex PCR; TCRdb keeps only in-frame clonotypes and omits some of them. The sample has roughly 700,000 clones; more than 80% are singletons. The germline V gene encodes CDR1 SGHTA and CDR2 FQGNSA. CDR3 length: 18 residues. The V segment lost 3 bases and the J segment 8 bases; nucleotides outside the gene matches: 14. The sequenced sample consisted of peripheral blood. The chain carries TRBV7-2 and TRBJ1-6, with 9 bases fitting TRBD1. The sequence derives from a woman aged 18-30 years with acute or convalescent COVID-19. The CDR3 DNA is TGTGCCAGCAGCTTGGGCCCCCCGGGACAGGGCGTGGATTCACCCCTCCACTTT. It encodes CASSLGPPGQGVDSPLHF.